The clone carrying this T cell receptor (beta chain) came up many times. TCRdb analysed the 5' RACE reads with MiXCR anew, one entry per CDR3 protein. The table has roughly 180,000 distinct CDR3 sequences, around a tenth seen once. This entry comes from a study of CD8 T cells in ankylosing spondylitis. Germline CDR1 reads SQVTM; CDR2 reads ANQGSEA. The CDR3 has 13 residues. Between the trimmed V and J ends, which lost 7 bases and 1 base, there was a span of 13 bases. The gene calls are TRBV29-1 and TRBJ1-1; a possible D gene is TRBD1 (5 bases). Specimen: blood, either unsorted or a sorted T cell fraction (not recorded which). This sequence originates from a male donor with ankylosing spondylitis or in good health (not recorded which). The CDR3 nucleotides read TGCAGCGCGGGGGACTCACCGAACACTGAAGCTTTCTTT. It encodes CSAGDSPNTEAFF.